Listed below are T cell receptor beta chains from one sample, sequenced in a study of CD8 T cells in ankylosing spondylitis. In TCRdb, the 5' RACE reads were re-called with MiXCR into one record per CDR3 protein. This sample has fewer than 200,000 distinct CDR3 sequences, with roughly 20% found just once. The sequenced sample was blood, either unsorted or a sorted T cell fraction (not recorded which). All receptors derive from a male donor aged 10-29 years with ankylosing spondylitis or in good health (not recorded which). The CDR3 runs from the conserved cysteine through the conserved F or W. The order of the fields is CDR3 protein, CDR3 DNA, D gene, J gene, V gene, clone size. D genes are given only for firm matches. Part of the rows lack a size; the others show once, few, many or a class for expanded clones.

cdr3_aa: CASSASGSPKDTQYF
cdr3_nt: TGTGCCAGCAGCGCGAGCGGGAGTCCCAAAGATACGCAGTATTTT
d_call: TRBD2
j_call: TRBJ2-3
v_call: TRBV5-4
clone_size: many

cdr3_aa: CSVQVRDTQYF
cdr3_nt: TGCAGCGTTCAGGTGCGAGATACGCAGTATTTT
d_call: .
j_call: TRBJ2-3
v_call: TRBV29-1
clone_size: many

cdr3_aa: CSVDDRDTRSYNEQFF
cdr3_nt: TGCAGCGTCGATGATCGGGACACGCGCTCCTACAATGAGCAGTTCTTC
d_call: .
j_call: TRBJ2-1
v_call: TRBV29-1
clone_size: few

cdr3_aa: CASSQHLAGGYDTQYF
cdr3_nt: TGTGCCAGCAGCCAACATCTAGCGGGAGGTTATGATACGCAGTATTTT
d_call: TRBD2
j_call: TRBJ2-3
v_call: TRBV14
clone_size: .

cdr3_aa: CATSDAPGQHSGANVLTF
cdr3_nt: TGTGCCACCAGTGACGCCCCCGGACAGCACTCTGGGGCCAACGTCCTGACTTTC
d_call: .
j_call: TRBJ2-6
v_call: TRBV24-1
clone_size: many

cdr3_aa: CSVDREAEQFF
cdr3_nt: TGCAGCGTTGATCGGGAGGCTGAGCAGTTCTTC
d_call: TRBD2
j_call: TRBJ2-1
v_call: TRBV29-1
clone_size: .

cdr3_aa: CASSPSPEGSNEQFF
cdr3_nt: TGTGCCAGCTCACCTTCCCCGGAGGGGAGTAATGAGCAGTTCTTC
d_call: .
j_call: TRBJ2-1
v_call: TRBV18
clone_size: .

cdr3_aa: CASSPGDSNEQFF
cdr3_nt: TGCGCCAGCAGCCCCGGGGACTCCAATGAGCAGTTCTTC
d_call: .
j_call: TRBJ2-1
v_call: TRBV4-1
clone_size: .

cdr3_aa: CASSPESYNEQFF
cdr3_nt: TGTGCCAGCAGCCCCGAGTCCTACAATGAGCAGTTCTTC
d_call: .
j_call: TRBJ2-1
v_call: TRBV7-2
clone_size: many

cdr3_aa: CASSSIPGINSPLHF
cdr3_nt: TGTGCCAGCAGTTCGATTCCGGGGATTAATTCACCCCTCCACTTT
d_call: .
j_call: TRBJ1-6
v_call: TRBV28
clone_size: many

cdr3_aa: CASSSGGFAEAFF
cdr3_nt: TGCGCCAGCAGCTCAGGTGGGTTTGCTGAAGCTTTCTTT
d_call: .
j_call: TRBJ1-1
v_call: TRBV5-1
clone_size: many

cdr3_aa: CASTPRGDFKNTEAFF
cdr3_nt: TGTGCCAGCACGCCTCGGGGAGACTTCAAGAACACTGAAGCTTTCTTT
d_call: .
j_call: TRBJ1-1
v_call: TRBV7-6
clone_size: .

cdr3_aa: CASSQDQTDTQYF
cdr3_nt: TGCGCCAGCAGCCAAGATCAAACAGATACGCAGTATTTT
d_call: .
j_call: TRBJ2-3
v_call: TRBV4-3
clone_size: .

cdr3_aa: CASSSRMIGGGLKNTGELFF
cdr3_nt: TGTGCCAGCAGTTCCCGGATGATTGGGGGAGGACTAAAGAACACCGGGGAGCTGTTTTTT
d_call: .
j_call: TRBJ2-2
v_call: TRBV6-5
clone_size: many

cdr3_aa: CASSDSIGGKQFF
cdr3_nt: TGTGCCAGCAGTGACTCGATAGGGGGGAAGCAGTTCTTC
d_call: .
j_call: TRBJ2-1
v_call: TRBV6-4
clone_size: few

cdr3_aa: CASSSSSSGTYEQYF
cdr3_nt: TGTGCCAGCAGTTCTTCTTCTAGCGGAACCTACGAGCAGTACTTC
d_call: TRBD2
j_call: TRBJ2-7
v_call: TRBV12-3/TRBV12-4
clone_size: many

cdr3_aa: CATRTGTGTYEQYF
cdr3_nt: TGTGCCACGAGGACCGGGACAGGGACCTACGAGCAGTACTTC
d_call: TRBD1
j_call: TRBJ2-7
v_call: TRBV10-3
clone_size: .

cdr3_aa: CATSDGTDWRAWGEQFF
cdr3_nt: TGTGCCACCAGTGACGGGACGGATTGGAGAGCCTGGGGTGAGCAGTTCTTC
d_call: .
j_call: TRBJ2-1
v_call: TRBV24-1
clone_size: many

cdr3_aa: CATSDEPGPTDTQYF
cdr3_nt: TGTGCCACCAGTGATGAACCAGGGCCCACAGATACGCAGTATTTT
d_call: .
j_call: TRBJ2-3
v_call: TRBV24-1
clone_size: many

cdr3_aa: CASSQRANQETQYF
cdr3_nt: TGTGCCAGCAGCCAACGGGCCAACCAAGAGACCCAGTACTTC
d_call: .
j_call: TRBJ2-5
v_call: TRBV14
clone_size: few

cdr3_aa: CASSVDRGRGEAFF
cdr3_nt: TGTGCCAGCAGTGTTGACAGGGGGCGGGGTGAAGCTTTCTTT
d_call: TRBD1
j_call: TRBJ1-1
v_call: TRBV2
clone_size: many

cdr3_aa: CASRNTGNTGELFF
cdr3_nt: TGTGCCAGCAGGAATACAGGGAACACCGGGGAGCTGTTTTTT
d_call: .
j_call: TRBJ2-2
v_call: TRBV12-3/TRBV12-4
clone_size: many

cdr3_aa: CASSPVDREETQYF
cdr3_nt: TGTGCCAGCTCACCCGTAGACAGGGAAGAGACCCAGTACTTC
d_call: TRBD1
j_call: TRBJ2-5
v_call: TRBV18
clone_size: many

cdr3_aa: CASSPRTSGSVPYEQYF
cdr3_nt: TGTGCCAGCAGCCCCAGGACTAGCGGGAGTGTCCCCTACGAGCAGTACTTC
d_call: TRBD2
j_call: TRBJ2-7
v_call: TRBV7-2
clone_size: many

cdr3_aa: CASSLDFLGDGETQYF
cdr3_nt: TGCGCCAGCAGCTTGGACTTCCTTGGGGATGGGGAGACCCAGTACTTC
d_call: .
j_call: TRBJ2-5
v_call: TRBV5-1
clone_size: many

cdr3_aa: CASSSRQGSETQYF
cdr3_nt: TGTGCCAGCAGCTCCAGACAGGGTTCAGAGACCCAGTACTTC
d_call: TRBD1
j_call: TRBJ2-5
v_call: TRBV7-2
clone_size: many

cdr3_aa: CASSKAIMGSRATNEKLFF
cdr3_nt: TGTGCCAGCAGCAAAGCCATCATGGGGTCCCGCGCAACTAATGAAAAACTGTTTTTT
d_call: .
j_call: TRBJ1-4
v_call: TRBV21-1
clone_size: many

cdr3_aa: CSAETGEGNQPQHF
cdr3_nt: TGCAGTGCCGAGACAGGGGAAGGCAATCAGCCCCAGCATTTT
d_call: TRBD1
j_call: TRBJ1-5
v_call: TRBV20-1
clone_size: .

cdr3_aa: CASSVIAGYYNEQFF
cdr3_nt: TGCGCCAGCAGCGTAATCGCGGGGTACTACAATGAGCAGTTCTTC
d_call: .
j_call: TRBJ2-1
v_call: TRBV5-1
clone_size: few

cdr3_aa: CASSLGVAGDVETQYF
cdr3_nt: TGTGCCAGCAGCTTGGGAGTAGCGGGAGACGTGGAGACCCAGTACTTC
d_call: TRBD2
j_call: TRBJ2-5
v_call: TRBV5-8
clone_size: .

cdr3_aa: CASSYSFLAGGTDTQYF
cdr3_nt: TGTGCCAGCAGTTACTCCTTCCTAGCGGGAGGGACAGATACGCAGTATTTT
d_call: TRBD2
j_call: TRBJ2-3
v_call: TRBV6-5
clone_size: few

cdr3_aa: CSAAGLVANTGELFF
cdr3_nt: TGCAGCGCTGCGGGACTAGTAGCGAACACCGGGGAGCTGTTTTTT
d_call: TRBD2
j_call: TRBJ2-2
v_call: TRBV29-1
clone_size: .

cdr3_aa: CASSVEGDFNQPQHF
cdr3_nt: TGTGCCAGCAGCGTAGAGGGGGATTTCAATCAGCCCCAGCATTTT
d_call: .
j_call: TRBJ1-5
v_call: TRBV9
clone_size: many

cdr3_aa: CAISDKRTTQLTDTQYF
cdr3_nt: TGTGCCATCAGTGATAAGAGGACAACACAGCTCACAGATACGCAGTATTTT
d_call: .
j_call: TRBJ2-3
v_call: TRBV10-3
clone_size: .

cdr3_aa: CASSQERSGEQFF
cdr3_nt: TGTGCCAGCAGCCAAGAAAGGTCAGGCGAGCAGTTCTTC
d_call: .
j_call: TRBJ2-1
v_call: TRBV4-2
clone_size: many

cdr3_aa: CSARENEQFF
cdr3_nt: TGCAGTGCTAGGGAAAATGAGCAGTTCTTC
d_call: .
j_call: TRBJ2-1
v_call: TRBV20-1
clone_size: .

cdr3_aa: CSVVRLAVNSYEQYF
cdr3_nt: TGCAGCGTGGTACGTCTCGCGGTTAACTCCTACGAGCAGTACTTC
d_call: .
j_call: TRBJ2-7
v_call: TRBV29-1
clone_size: few

cdr3_aa: CASSPPTSGSTDTQYF
cdr3_nt: TGTGCCAGCAGCCCGCCTACTAGCGGGAGCACAGATACGCAGTATTTT
d_call: TRBD2
j_call: TRBJ2-3
v_call: TRBV9
clone_size: many

cdr3_aa: CASSFGQSYGYTF
cdr3_nt: TGTGCCAGCAGCTTTGGACAGAGCTATGGCTACACCTTC
d_call: .
j_call: TRBJ1-2
v_call: TRBV12-3/TRBV12-4
clone_size: many

cdr3_aa: CSALGTVNSPLHF
cdr3_nt: TGCAGTGCCCTCGGGACAGTAAATTCACCCCTCCACTTT
d_call: TRBD1
j_call: TRBJ1-6
v_call: TRBV20-1
clone_size: few

cdr3_aa: CATSDILWETQYF
cdr3_nt: TGTGCCACCAGTGATATCCTCTGGGAGACCCAGTACTTC
d_call: .
j_call: TRBJ2-5
v_call: TRBV24-1
clone_size: many

cdr3_aa: CASSFNSGANSPLHF
cdr3_nt: TGTGCCAGCAGTTTTAATTCCGGGGCGAATTCACCCCTCCACTTT
d_call: .
j_call: TRBJ1-6
v_call: TRBV12-3/TRBV12-4
clone_size: many

cdr3_aa: CSVDGRGNIQYF
cdr3_nt: TGCAGCGTTGACGGGAGGGGAAACATTCAGTACTTC
d_call: TRBD2
j_call: TRBJ2-4
v_call: TRBV29-1
clone_size: few

cdr3_aa: CASSQEAGRETQYF
cdr3_nt: TGTGCCAGCAGCCAAGAAGCGGGGCGGGAGACCCAGTACTTC
d_call: TRBD2
j_call: TRBJ2-5
v_call: TRBV4-2
clone_size: .

cdr3_aa: CASSLGGQAYEQYF
cdr3_nt: TGTGCCAGCAGCCTAGGGGGACAGGCCTACGAGCAGTACTTC
d_call: TRBD1
j_call: TRBJ2-7
v_call: TRBV12-3/TRBV12-4
clone_size: many

cdr3_aa: CSGDREMSYTF
cdr3_nt: TGCAGCGGAGACAGGGAGATGAGCTACACCTTC
d_call: TRBD1
j_call: TRBJ1-2
v_call: TRBV29-1
clone_size: .

cdr3_aa: CASSPTGFNEQYF
cdr3_nt: TGTGCCAGCAGCCCGACAGGGTTCAACGAGCAGTACTTC
d_call: TRBD1
j_call: TRBJ2-7
v_call: TRBV7-2
clone_size: many

cdr3_aa: CSARGDTSYNEQFF
cdr3_nt: TGCAGTGCTAGAGGGGACACCTCCTACAATGAGCAGTTCTTC
d_call: .
j_call: TRBJ2-1
v_call: TRBV20-1
clone_size: .

cdr3_aa: CASSIPVGVNEQFF
cdr3_nt: TGTGCCAGTAGTATCCCGGTAGGAGTCAATGAGCAGTTCTTC
d_call: .
j_call: TRBJ2-1
v_call: TRBV19
clone_size: .

cdr3_aa: CASSSYGNTGELFF
cdr3_nt: TGTGCCAGCAGCTCCTACGGGAACACCGGGGAGCTGTTTTTT
d_call: .
j_call: TRBJ2-2
v_call: TRBV11-3
clone_size: many